This T cell receptor (beta chain) was sequenced in a study of T cells after yellow fever vaccination. V was clipped by 3 bases and J by 8 bases, with 22 bases between them. This CDR3 contains 15 residues. The germline gives CDR1 DFQATT, CDR2 SNEGSKA (reference sequence). Each CDR3 protein gets one entry after TCRdb re-called the 5' RACE reads with MiXCR. The sample has some 600,000 distinct CDR3 sequences, less than 20% seen once. This clonotype originated in a young man who received the YFV17D yellow fever vaccine. This specimen consisted of PBMCs, obtained about 5 days after the first yellow fever vaccination. The rearrangement joins TRBV20-1 to TRBJ1-1; a possible D gene is TRBD1 (5 bases). The CDR3 DNA follows: TGCAGTGCTAGGCCGGTGGGGGTTTTAGGTGGGGAAGCTTTCTTT. Its protein product is CSARPVGVLGGEAFF.